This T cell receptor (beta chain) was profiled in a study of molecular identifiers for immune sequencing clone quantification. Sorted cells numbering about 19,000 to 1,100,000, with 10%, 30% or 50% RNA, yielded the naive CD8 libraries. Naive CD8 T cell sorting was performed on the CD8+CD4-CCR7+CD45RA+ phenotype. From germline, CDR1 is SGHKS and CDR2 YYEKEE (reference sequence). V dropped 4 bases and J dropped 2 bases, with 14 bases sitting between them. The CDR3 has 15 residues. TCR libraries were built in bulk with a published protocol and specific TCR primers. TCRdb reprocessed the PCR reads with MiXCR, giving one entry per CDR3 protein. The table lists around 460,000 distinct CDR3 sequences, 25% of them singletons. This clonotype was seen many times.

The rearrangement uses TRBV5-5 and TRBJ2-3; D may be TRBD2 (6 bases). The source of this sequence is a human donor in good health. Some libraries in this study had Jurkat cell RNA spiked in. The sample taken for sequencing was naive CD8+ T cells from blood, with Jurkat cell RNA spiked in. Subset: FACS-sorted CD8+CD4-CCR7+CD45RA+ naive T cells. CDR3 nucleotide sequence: TGTGCCAGCAGCGCGGCGCGGGGACTCACAGATACGCAGTATTTT. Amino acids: CASSAARGLTDTQYF.